These 11 T cell receptor beta chains were sequenced from one sample in a study of early T cells in non-severe SARS-CoV-2 infection. TCRdb reanalysed the 5' RACE reads using MiXCR and keeps one entry per CDR3 protein. The data contain tens of thousands of distinct CDR3 sequences, roughly 4.1% of them seen just once; the ten biggest clones take up roughly 20%. The material sequenced was whole blood. These receptors were taken from an adult who was a healthcare worker with PCR-confirmed SARS-CoV-2 infection or an uninfected control (not recorded which).

This clonotype was counted a few times. V is TRBV7-9 and J is TRBJ2-1, with 8 bases aligning to TRBD2. The CDR3 contains 17 residues. V shed 4 bases, J shed 4 bases, and the junction held 12 bases outside the gene matches. Looked up from germline, CDR1 is SEHNR and CDR2 is FQNEAQ (reference sequence). Here the CDR3 DNA reads TGTGCCAGCAGCTCTGGAATAGCGGGACTACCTTACAATGAGCAGTTCTTC. Its protein product is CASSSGIAGLPYNEQFF.

This rearrangement joins TRBV4-2 to TRBJ2-3; D might be TRBD2 (5 bases). The V and J ends lost 6 bases and 2 bases respectively, with 15 bases between them. From germline, CDR1 is LGHNA and CDR2 YNFKEQ. This CDR3 contains 15 residues. CDR3 nucleotide sequence: TGTGCCAGCAGTCCGGGAAAGCTAAACACAGATACGCAGTATTTT. Translating it yields CASSPGKLNTDTQYF.

This clonotype occurred many times. V gene TRBV6-5 combines with J gene TRBJ1-5; 9 nucleotides align to TRBD1. The germline gives CDR1 MNHEY, CDR2 SVGAGI. V gave up 6 bases and J gave up 4 bases; unmatched junction bases: 4. CDR3 length: 14 amino acids. The CDR3 is CASRDRGSNQPQHF. Written as DNA, the CDR3 is TGTGCCAGCAGGGACAGGGGCTCGAATCAGCCCCAGCATTTT.

The CDR3 loop is CASSLGTGLAKNIQYF. The CDR3 coding sequence is TGTGCCAGCAGCTTAGGAACGGGTCTAGCCAAAAACATTCAGTACTTC. The V call is TRBV7-2, the J call TRBJ2-4; D is unresolved. CDR1 SGHTA and CDR2 FQGNSA come from the germline V gene. The CDR3 is 16 amino acids. The V end was cut by 1 base, the J end by 0 bases, with 10 bases between. The full variable domain, its missing parts supplied by reference TRBV7-2 and TRBJ2-4, is GAGVSQSPSNKVTEKGKDVELRCDPISGHTALYWYRQSLGQGLEFLIYFQGNSAPDKSGLPSDRFSAERTGGSVSTLTIQRTQQEDSAVYLCASSLGTGLAKNIQYFGAGTRLSVL.

Ten or more counts support this clonotype. This chain uses TRBV5-8 with TRBJ2-7, with no clear D. The CDR3 is 14 residues long. Germline V gene data show CDR1 as SGHTS and CDR2 as YDEGEE. V lost 5 bases and J lost 0, with 12 bases in between. CDR3 coding DNA: TGTGCCAGCAGTCATCTTTATTCCTCCTACGAGCAGTACTTC. Translation gives CASSHLYSSYEQYF.

This clonotype was picked up many times. The V and J genes are TRBV6-6 and TRBJ2-1, with 12 bases aligning to TRBD2. The length of the CDR3 is 16 residues. Germline CDR1 reads MNHNY; CDR2 reads SVGAGI (reference sequence). The junction had 9 bases not matched to a gene; V was cut back by 3 bases and J by 9 bases. CDR3 sequence reads: CASSYPLAGGGSEQFF. CDR3 coding DNA: TGTGCCAGCAGTTATCCCCTAGCGGGAGGGGGGTCTGAGCAGTTCTTC.

V usage is TRBV10-1 and J usage is TRBJ1-6; 7 bases fit TRBD1. Germline V gene sequence: CDR1 WNHNN, CDR2 SYGVQD (reference sequence). The CDR3 has 17 residues. With V trimmed by 9 bases and J by 0 bases, 11 bases remained unmatched. The DNA of the CDR3 is TGCGCCAGGCTACCGGGACAGATAAGCTCCTATAATTCACCCCTCCACTTT. As protein: CARLPGQISSYNSPLHF.

The chain couples TRBV15 to TRBJ2-3, with D perhaps TRBD1 or TRBD2 (5 bases each). Trimming removed 4 bases at V and 0 bases at J, with 14 bases between. The CDR3 runs to 16 residues. The germline gives CDR1 LNHNV, CDR2 YYDKDF (reference sequence). CDR3 residues: CATSNERGVSTDTQYF. In nucleotides, the CDR3 is TGTGCCACCAGCAACGAGAGGGGCGTAAGCACAGATACGCAGTATTTT.

This chain links TRBV12-3 or TRBV12-4 with TRBJ2-2; no clear D gene. This CDR3 comprises 14 residues. V was trimmed by 3 bases and J by 0 bases, leaving 5 bases between them. This CDR3 reads CASSFGSNTGELFF. The CDR3 DNA reads as TGTGCCAGCAGTTTTGGCTCGAACACCGGGGAGCTGTTTTTT.

This chain links TRBV7-3 with TRBJ1-6; D call uncertain. The CDR3 loop spans 14 amino acids. CDR1 and CDR2 (germline): SGHTA, FQGTGA. V lost 0 bases, J lost 8 bases, and 8 bases lay in between. The CDR3 nucleotides are TGTGCCAGCAGCTTAACGGACGGAGATTCACCCCTCCACTTT. Its translation: CASSLTDGDSPLHF.

Only a few counts were recorded for this clonotype. This rearrangement joins TRBV15 to TRBJ2-2, with TRBD1 as a possible D gene (5 bases). Deletions cut 3 bases from V and 4 bases from J, with 9 bases between. The CDR3 runs 14 residues. Germline V lookup: CDR1 LNHNV, CDR2 YYDKDF (reference sequence). The DNA of the CDR3 is TGTGCCACCAGCAGGGATGGGGCCACCGGGGAGCTGTTTTTT. Its translation: CATSRDGATGELFF. Using reference TRBV15 and TRBJ2-2 for the parts outside the CDR3, the full variable domain is DAMVIQNPRYQVTQFGKPVTLSCSQTLNHNVMYWYQQKSSQAPKLLFHYYDKDFNNEADTPDNFQSRRPNTSFCFLDIRSPGLGDTAMYLCATSRDGATGELFFGEGSRLTVL.